The 4 T cell receptor beta chains presented below share a single source sample, sequenced in a study of graft-versus-host responses after intestinal transplantation. Sequencing was performed with immunoSEQ multiplex PCR; in TCRdb, only in-frame clones are kept and a portion is missing. The data show approximately 28,000 clones, 87% seen once. This sample comprised PBMCs, obtained around 61 weeks after intestinal transplantation. These receptors came from a human patient who received an intestinal transplant, so some T cells may come from the graft donor.

The chain combines TRBV13 with TRBJ1-4; no clear D gene. This CDR3 has 14 amino acids. Germline V gives CDR1 PRHDT, CDR2 FYEKMQ (reference sequence). V was cut by 4 bases and J by 5 bases, with 11 bases left in between. As DNA, the CDR3 is TGTGCCAGCAGCTCTCACGGGAGAAATGAAAAACTGTTTTTT. This gives the protein CASSSHGRNEKLFF.

This rearrangement joins TRBV18 to TRBJ1-5; D unclear. The V end lost 2 bases, the J end lost 5 bases, and 7 bases lay between the germline ends. CDR1 KGHSH and CDR2 LQKENI come from the germline V gene. This CDR3 is 13 amino acids long. The CDR3 DNA is TGTGCCAGCTCACCAGGGCTTGATCAGCCCCAGCATTTT. Its translation: CASSPGLDQPQHF.

The gene calls are TRBV2 and TRBJ2-2, with 7 bases fitting TRBD2. The CDR3 consists of 15 residues. With 4 bases clipped from V and 3 bases from J, the junction kept 5 bases outside the gene matches. Per the germline V gene, CDR1 is SNHLY and CDR2 is FYNNEI. CDR3 amino acids: CASSGASGYTGELFF. As DNA, the CDR3 is TGTGCCAGCAGTGGGGCTAGCGGTTACACCGGGGAGCTGTTTTTT. Complete variable domain (other parts from reference TRBV2 and TRBJ2-2): EPEVTQTPSHQVTQMGQEVILRCVPISNHLYFYWYRQILGQKVEFLVSFYNNEISEKSEIFDDQFSVERPDGSNFTLKIRSTKLEDSAMYFCASSGASGYTGELFFGEGSRLTVL.

J is TRBJ2-2 and V is TRBV9; maybe TRBD2 (5 bases). Germline loops: CDR1 SGDLS, CDR2 YYNGEE. Trimming left V 2 bases short and J 3 bases short, with 8 bases between. There are 14 residues in the CDR3. The CDR3 sequence: CASSVFGDTGELFF. Here the CDR3 DNA reads TGTGCCAGCAGCGTTTTCGGGGACACCGGGGAGCTGTTTTTT.